Many counts were recorded for the clone carrying this T cell receptor (beta chain). Its antigen remains unknown. CDR1 and CDR2 (germline): SGHTA, FQGTGA. The CDR3 covers 17 residues. V was clipped by 5 bases and J by 3 bases, with 20 bases between them. This record comes from a study of blood T cells in healthy people across ages. Overall study findings and caveats: Naive CD4+ cell counts and diversity both ran higher in long-lived than in aged donors. In older individuals, TCR beta diversity per million T cells was lower, falling roughly linearly with age.

PBMCs numbering at least 6 million were isolated per sample. Then a second PCR, running about 7 to 11 cycles, was carried out with a sample-barcoded 5' primer and a J-beta primer mix. The template-switch adaptor, which had 12 random nucleotides, put a tag on each cDNA molecule. TCRdb processed the 5' RACE reads anew with MiXCR; each CDR3 protein has one entry. The sample includes about 680,000 distinct CDR3 sequences, over 45% of them seen just once. The sequence was obtained from a woman aged 55-70 years in good health. The rearrangement uses TRBV7-3 and TRBJ2-4; D is unclear. The sample comprised blood. CDR3 loop: CASSPPPTGHGKNIQYF. CDR3 in DNA: TGTGCCAGCAGCCCCCCCCCCACCGGGCATGGCAAAAACATTCAGTACTTC.